This T cell receptor (beta chain) was found in a study of T cell responses to AZD1222 COVID-19 vaccine. Profiled with immunoSEQ multiplex PCR; TCRdb holds only in-frame clones, not every one. Here the sample spans 140,000 or so clones, around 94% being singletons. General study points: Spike-specific TCR repertoires showed rising breadth and depth after two AZD1222 doses. There were mostly white British donors and more females than males, and clonal diversity was possibly underestimated.

Note on this clone: Antigen specificity is unknown.

The clonotype comes from an adult who had recovered from COVID-19. The sample in question was peripheral blood, obtained after recovery from COVID-19.

CDR3 bases: TGTGCCAGCAGCTACGCTCGGGACACAACCTACGAGCAGTACTTC. Protein sequence: CASSYARDTTYEQYF. The chain joins TRBV7-2 to TRBJ2-7, with D tentatively TRBD1 (6 bases). The V gene lost 4 bases and the J gene lost 2 bases, with 15 bases spanning the gap. Germline loops: CDR1 SGHTA, CDR2 FQGNSA. The CDR3 spans 15 residues.